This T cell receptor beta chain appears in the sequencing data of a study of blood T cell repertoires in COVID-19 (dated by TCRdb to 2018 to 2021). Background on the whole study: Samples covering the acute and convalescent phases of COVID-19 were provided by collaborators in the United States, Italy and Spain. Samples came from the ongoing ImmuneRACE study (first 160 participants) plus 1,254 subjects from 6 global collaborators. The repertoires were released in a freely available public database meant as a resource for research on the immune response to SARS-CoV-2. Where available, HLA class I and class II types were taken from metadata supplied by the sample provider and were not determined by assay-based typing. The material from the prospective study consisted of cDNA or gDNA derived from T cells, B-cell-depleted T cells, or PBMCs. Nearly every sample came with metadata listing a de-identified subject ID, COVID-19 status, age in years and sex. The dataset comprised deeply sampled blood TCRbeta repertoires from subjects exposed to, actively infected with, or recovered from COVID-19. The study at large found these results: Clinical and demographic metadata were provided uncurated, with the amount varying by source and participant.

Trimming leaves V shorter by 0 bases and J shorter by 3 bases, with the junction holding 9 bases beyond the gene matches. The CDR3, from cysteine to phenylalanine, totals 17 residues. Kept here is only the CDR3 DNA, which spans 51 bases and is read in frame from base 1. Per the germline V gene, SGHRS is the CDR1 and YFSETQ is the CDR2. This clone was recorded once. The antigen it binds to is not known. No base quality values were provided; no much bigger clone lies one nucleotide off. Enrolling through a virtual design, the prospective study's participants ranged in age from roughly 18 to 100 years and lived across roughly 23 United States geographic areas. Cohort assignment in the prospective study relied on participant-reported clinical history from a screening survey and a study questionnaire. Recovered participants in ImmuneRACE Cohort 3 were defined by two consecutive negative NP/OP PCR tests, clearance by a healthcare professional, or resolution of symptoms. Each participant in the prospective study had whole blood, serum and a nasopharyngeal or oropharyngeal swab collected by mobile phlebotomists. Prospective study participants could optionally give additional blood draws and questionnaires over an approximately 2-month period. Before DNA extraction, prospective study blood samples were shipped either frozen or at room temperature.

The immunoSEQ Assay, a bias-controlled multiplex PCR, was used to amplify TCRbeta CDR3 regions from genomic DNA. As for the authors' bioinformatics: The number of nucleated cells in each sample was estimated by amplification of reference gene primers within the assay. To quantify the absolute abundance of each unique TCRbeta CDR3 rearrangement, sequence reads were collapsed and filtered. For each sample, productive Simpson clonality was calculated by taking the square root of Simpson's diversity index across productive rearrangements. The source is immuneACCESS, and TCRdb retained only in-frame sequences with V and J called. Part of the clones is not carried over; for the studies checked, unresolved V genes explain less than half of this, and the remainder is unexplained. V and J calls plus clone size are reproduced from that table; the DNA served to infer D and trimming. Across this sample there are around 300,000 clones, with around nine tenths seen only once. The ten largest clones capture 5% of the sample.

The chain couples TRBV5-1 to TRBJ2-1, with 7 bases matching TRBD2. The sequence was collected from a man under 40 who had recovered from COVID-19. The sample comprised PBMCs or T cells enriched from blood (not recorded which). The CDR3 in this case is CASSLARAGFYYNEQFF. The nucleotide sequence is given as TGCGCCAGCAGCTTGGCTCGAGCGGGGTTTTACTACAATGAGCAGTTCTTC. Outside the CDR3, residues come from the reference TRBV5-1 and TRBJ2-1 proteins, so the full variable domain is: KAGVTQTPRYLIKTRGQQVTLSCSPISGHRSVSWYQQTPGQGLQFLFEYFSETQRNKGNFPGRFSGRQFSNSRSEMNVSTLELGDSALYLCASSLARAGFYYNEQFFGPGTRLTVL.